This TCR beta chain was sequenced in a study of blood T cell repertoires in COVID-19. Participant ages covered about 18 to 100 years across approximately 25 US areas. Assignments of participants to cohorts depended upon their own reported clinical history. The CDR3 consists of 14 residues. V was cut by 8 bases and J by 0 bases, with 10 bases left in between. The germline V gene encodes CDR1 KGHDR and CDR2 SFDVKD. How the authors handled the data: Reference gene primer amplification in the assay estimated nucleated cell counts. Here immunoSEQ multiplex PCR was the method, and the copy in TCRdb shows in-frame clones only, minus some. Clone size and the V and J calls come from that table; the DNA yielded D and trimming. The sample has about 200,000 clones; around nine tenths are singletons. This clone was detected once.

The chain joins TRBV24-1 to TRBJ2-1; no firm D call. The material sequenced was PBMCs or T cells enriched from blood (not recorded which). This receptor was taken from a woman aged 30 to 39 with acute COVID-19. Here the CDR3 DNA reads TGTGCCACCACAGGTCAGGACTCCTACAATGAGCAGTTCTTC. Translated, it gives CATTGQDSYNEQFF.